This T cell receptor beta chain was obtained from a study of blood T cell repertoires in COVID-19. Study-level information: COVID-19 samples from acute and convalescent phases originated in the United States, Italy and Spain.

Germline V lookup: CDR1 SGHRS, CDR2 YFSETQ. This CDR3 contains 18 residues. Trimming cost V 4 bases and J 2 bases; bases outside gene matches: 8. In its sample, this clone was seen a few times. TCRdb keeps only in-frame clones here, not all; method: immunoSEQ multiplex PCR. This sample has under 200,000 clones; 88% occur once, and the top ten carry 6%. Sequences were obtained from peripheral blood. The TCR was taken from a man aged 35 to 55 with active or convalescent COVID-19. This rearrangement joins TRBV5-1 to TRBJ2-2; the match to TRBD2 covers 13 bases. As DNA, the CDR3 is TGCGCCAGCAGCCCGGGACTAGCGGGGACCATTAACACCGGGGAGCTGTTTTTT. Residues: CASSPGLAGTINTGELFF.